This TCR beta chain was sequenced during a study of T cell responses to AZD1222 COVID-19 vaccine. At the level of the study: Second doses that came at about 4 or about 12 weeks were put together.

Overall study findings and caveats: The donors showed a predominance of white British ancestry and of females, with possible underestimation of clonal diversity.

To note about this clone: What it binds is not known.

Assay used: immunoSEQ multiplex PCR; TCRdb lists only in-frame clones, some missing. The table has roughly 81,000 clones, 70% to 90% seen once; the top ten hold approximately 8%. The CDR3 has 13 residues. V was trimmed by 11 bases and J by 6 bases, leaving 14 bases between them. Germline lookup yields CDR1 MDHEN and CDR2 SYDVKM. Sequenced here: peripheral blood, sampled on day 0 of AZD1222 vaccination. The clonotype comes from an adult in good health. V is TRBV28 and J is TRBJ1-6, with D possibly being TRBD1 (6 bases). CDR3 in amino acids: CAGKDRPNSPLHF. The DNA of the CDR3 is TGTGCCGGCAAGGACAGACCTAATTCACCCCTCCACTTT.